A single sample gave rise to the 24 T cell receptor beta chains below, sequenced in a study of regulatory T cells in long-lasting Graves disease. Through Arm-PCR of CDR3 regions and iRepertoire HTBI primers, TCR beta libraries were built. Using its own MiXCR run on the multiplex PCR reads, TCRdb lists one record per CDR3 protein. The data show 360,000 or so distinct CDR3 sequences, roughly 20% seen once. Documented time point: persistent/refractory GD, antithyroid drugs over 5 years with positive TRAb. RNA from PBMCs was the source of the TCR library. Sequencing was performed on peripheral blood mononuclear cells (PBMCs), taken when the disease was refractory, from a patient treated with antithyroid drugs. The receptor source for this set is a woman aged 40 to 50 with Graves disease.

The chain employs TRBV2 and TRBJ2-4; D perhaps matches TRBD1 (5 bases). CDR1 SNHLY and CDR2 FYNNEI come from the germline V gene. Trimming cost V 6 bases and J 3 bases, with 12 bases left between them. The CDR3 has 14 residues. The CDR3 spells CASSPPGFKNIQYF. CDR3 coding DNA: TGTGCCAGCAGCCCGCCAGGGTTCAAAAACATTCAGTACTTC.

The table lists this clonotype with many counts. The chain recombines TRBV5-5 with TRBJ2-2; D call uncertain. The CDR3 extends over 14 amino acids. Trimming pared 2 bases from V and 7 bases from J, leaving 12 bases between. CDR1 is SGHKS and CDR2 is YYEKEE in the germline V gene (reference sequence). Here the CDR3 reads CASSFDTGDGELFF. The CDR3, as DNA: TGTGCCAGCAGCTTTGACACGGGCGACGGGGAGCTGTTTTTT.

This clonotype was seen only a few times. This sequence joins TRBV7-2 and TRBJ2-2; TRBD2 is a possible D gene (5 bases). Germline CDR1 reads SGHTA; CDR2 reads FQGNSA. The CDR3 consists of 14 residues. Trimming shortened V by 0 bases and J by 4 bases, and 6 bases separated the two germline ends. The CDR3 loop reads CASSLARATGELFF. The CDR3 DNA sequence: TGTGCCAGCAGCTTAGCGCGGGCCACCGGGGAGCTGTTTTTT. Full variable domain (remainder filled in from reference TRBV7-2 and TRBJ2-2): GAGVSQSPSNKVTEKGKDVELRCDPISGHTALYWYRQSLGQGLEFLIYFQGNSAPDKSGLPSDRFSAERTGGSVSTLTIQRTQQEDSAVYLCASSLARATGELFFGEGSRLTVL.

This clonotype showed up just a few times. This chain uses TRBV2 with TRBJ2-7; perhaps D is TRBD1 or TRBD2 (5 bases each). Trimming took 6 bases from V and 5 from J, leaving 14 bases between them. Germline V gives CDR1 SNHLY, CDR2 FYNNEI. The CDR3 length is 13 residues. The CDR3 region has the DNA TGTGCCAGCAGAGCCGGTGGGGGAAACGAGCAGTACTTC. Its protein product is CASRAGGGNEQYF.

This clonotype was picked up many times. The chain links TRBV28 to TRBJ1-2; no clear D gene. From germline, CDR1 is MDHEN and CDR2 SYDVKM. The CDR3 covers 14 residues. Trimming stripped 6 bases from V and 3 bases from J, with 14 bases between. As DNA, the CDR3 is TGTGCCAGCAGCCGGCGTTTGAGCCACTATGGCTACACCTTC. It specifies CASSRRLSHYGYTF.

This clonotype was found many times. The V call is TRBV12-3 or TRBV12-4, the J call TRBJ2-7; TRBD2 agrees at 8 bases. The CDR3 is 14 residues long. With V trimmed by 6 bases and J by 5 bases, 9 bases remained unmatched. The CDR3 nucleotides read TGTGCCAGCAGCACCACCGGGAGGGCCGACGAGCAGTACTTC. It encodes CASSTTGRADEQYF.

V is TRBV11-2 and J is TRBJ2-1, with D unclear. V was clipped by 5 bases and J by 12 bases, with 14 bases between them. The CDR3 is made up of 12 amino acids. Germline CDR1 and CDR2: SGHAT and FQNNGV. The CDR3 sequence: CASSPRDRGQFF. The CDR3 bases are TGTGCCAGCAGCCCCAGAGACCGTGGGCAGTTCTTC.

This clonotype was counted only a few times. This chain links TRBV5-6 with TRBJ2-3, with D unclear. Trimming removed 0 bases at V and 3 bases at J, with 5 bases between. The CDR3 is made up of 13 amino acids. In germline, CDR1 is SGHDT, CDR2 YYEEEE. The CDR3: CASSLEVTDTQYF. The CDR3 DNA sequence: TGTGCCAGCAGCTTGGAAGTAACAGATACGCAGTATTTT.

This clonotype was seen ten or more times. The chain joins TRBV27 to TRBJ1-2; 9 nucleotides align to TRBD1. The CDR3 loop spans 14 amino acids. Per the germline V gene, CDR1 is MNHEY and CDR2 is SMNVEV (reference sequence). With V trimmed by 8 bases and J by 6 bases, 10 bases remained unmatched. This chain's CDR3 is CASGIYRQGDGYTF. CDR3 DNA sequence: TGTGCCAGCGGCATATACCGACAGGGGGATGGCTACACCTTC.

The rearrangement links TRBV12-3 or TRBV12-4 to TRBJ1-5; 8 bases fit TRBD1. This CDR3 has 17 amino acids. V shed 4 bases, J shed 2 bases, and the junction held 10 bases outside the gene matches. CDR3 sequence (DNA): TGTGCCAGCAGTTCAAACCCAGGACAGGGTCGCAATCAGCCCCAGCATTTT. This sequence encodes CASSSNPGQGRNQPQHF.

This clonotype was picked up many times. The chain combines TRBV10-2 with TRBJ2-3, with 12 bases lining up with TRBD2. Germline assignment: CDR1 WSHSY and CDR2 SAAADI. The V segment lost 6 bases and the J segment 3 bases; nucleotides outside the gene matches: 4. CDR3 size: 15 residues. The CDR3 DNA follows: TGCGCCAGCAGGAAGACTAGCGGGAGAACAGATACGCAGTATTTT. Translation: CASRKTSGRTDTQYF.

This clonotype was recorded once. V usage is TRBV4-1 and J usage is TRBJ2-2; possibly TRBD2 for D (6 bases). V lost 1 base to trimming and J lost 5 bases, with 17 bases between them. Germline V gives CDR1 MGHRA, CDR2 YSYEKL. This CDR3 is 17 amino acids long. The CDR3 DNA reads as TGCGCCAGCAGCCAAGGTGGGGGGATGGTGGCAACCGGGGAGCTGTTTTTT. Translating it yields CASSQGGGMVATGELFF.

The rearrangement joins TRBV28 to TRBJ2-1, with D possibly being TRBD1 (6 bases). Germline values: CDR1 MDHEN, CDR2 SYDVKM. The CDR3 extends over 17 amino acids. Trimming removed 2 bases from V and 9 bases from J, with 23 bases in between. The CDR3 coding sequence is TGTGCCAGCAGTTTAAGTGTGGGGGCCCGGAAAAGGGGTGAGCAGTTCTTC. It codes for CASSLSVGARKRGEQFF.

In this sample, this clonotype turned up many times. The CDR3 here is CASSADRGWTEAFF. The CDR3 DNA sequence: TGTGCCAGCAGTGCCGACAGGGGTTGGACTGAAGCTTTCTTT. The rearrangement uses TRBV28 and TRBJ1-1; TRBD1 matches 8 bases. Germline V lookup: CDR1 MDHEN, CDR2 SYDVKM. CDR3 length equals 14 residues. The trim removed 5 bases at V and 5 bases at J, leaving 7 bases unmatched.

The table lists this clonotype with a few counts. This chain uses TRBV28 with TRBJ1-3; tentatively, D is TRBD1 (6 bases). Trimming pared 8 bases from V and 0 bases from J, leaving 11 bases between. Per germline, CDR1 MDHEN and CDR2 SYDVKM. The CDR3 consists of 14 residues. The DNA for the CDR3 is TGTGCCAGCTGGGGGCCCCCCTCTGGAAACACCATATATTTT. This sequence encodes CASWGPPSGNTIYF.

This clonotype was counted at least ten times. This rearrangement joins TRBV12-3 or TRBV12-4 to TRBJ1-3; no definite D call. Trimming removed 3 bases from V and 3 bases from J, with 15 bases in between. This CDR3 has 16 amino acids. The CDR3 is CASSFRSALRGNTIYF. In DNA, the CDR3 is TGTGCCAGCAGTTTTAGGTCGGCGTTACGTGGAAACACCATATATTTT.

This chain's CDR3 is CSVGGGLGQPQHF. CDR3 bases: TGCAGCGTTGGGGGGGGGCTCGGACAGCCCCAGCATTTT. The chain joins TRBV29-1 to TRBJ1-5; maybe TRBD1 (6 bases). This CDR3 spans 13 amino acids. Germline values: CDR1 SQVTM, CDR2 ANQGSEA. V was clipped by 4 bases and J by 7 bases, with 14 bases between them.

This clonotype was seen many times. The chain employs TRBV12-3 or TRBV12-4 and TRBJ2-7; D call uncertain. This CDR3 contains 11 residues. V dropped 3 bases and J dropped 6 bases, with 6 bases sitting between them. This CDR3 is CASSFEREQYF. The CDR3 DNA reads TGTGCCAGCAGTTTTGAACGCGAGCAGTACTTC.

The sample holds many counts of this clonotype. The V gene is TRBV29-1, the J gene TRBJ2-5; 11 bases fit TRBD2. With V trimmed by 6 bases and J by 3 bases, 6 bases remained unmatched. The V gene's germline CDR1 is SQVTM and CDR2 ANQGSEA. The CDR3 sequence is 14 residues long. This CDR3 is CSVTPLAGEETQYF. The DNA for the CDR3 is TGCAGCGTCACACCACTAGCGGGAGAAGAGACCCAGTACTTC. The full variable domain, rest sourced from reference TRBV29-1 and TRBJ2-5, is SAVISQKPSRDICQRGTSLTIQCQVDSQVTMMFWYRQQPGQSLTLIATANQGSEATYESGFVIDKFPISRPNLTFSTLTVSNMSPEDSSIYLCSVTPLAGEETQYFGPGTRLLVL.

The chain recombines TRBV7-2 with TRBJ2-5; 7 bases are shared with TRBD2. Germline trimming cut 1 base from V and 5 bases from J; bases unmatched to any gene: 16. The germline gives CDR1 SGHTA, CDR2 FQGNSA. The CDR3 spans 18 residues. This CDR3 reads CASSLGLLAGASWETQYF. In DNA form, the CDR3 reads TGTGCCAGCAGCTTAGGTCTTTTGGCGGGAGCCAGTTGGGAGACCCAGTACTTC.

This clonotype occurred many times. The CDR3 sequence is CASGFGTNEKLFF. In nucleotides, the CDR3 is TGTGCCAGCGGGTTTGGGACTAATGAAAAACTGTTTTTT. V usage is TRBV12-3 or TRBV12-4 and J usage is TRBJ1-4; D remains ambiguous. Deletions cut 8 bases from V and 2 bases from J, with 9 bases between. The CDR3 spans 13 residues.

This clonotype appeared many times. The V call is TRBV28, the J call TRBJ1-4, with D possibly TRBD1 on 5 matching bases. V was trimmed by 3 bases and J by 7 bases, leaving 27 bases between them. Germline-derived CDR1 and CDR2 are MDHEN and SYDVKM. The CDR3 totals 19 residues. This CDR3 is CASSLPDDSVHAISEKLFF. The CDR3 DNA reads TGTGCCAGCAGTTTGCCCGACGACAGCGTACACGCTATCAGTGAAAAACTGTTTTTT.

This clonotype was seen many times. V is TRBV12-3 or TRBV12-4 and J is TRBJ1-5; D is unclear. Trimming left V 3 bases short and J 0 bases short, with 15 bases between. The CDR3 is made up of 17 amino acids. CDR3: CASSFRSEHLSNQPQHF. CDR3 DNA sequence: TGTGCCAGCAGTTTCCGCTCCGAACACCTTAGCAATCAGCCCCAGCATTTT.

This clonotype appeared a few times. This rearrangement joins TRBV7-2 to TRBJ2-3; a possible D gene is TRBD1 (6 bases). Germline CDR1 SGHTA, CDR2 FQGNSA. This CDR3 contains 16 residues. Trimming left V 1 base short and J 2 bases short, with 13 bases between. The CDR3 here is CASSLGITGSTDTQYF. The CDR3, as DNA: TGTGCCAGCAGCTTAGGAATCACAGGGTCCACAGATACGCAGTATTTT.